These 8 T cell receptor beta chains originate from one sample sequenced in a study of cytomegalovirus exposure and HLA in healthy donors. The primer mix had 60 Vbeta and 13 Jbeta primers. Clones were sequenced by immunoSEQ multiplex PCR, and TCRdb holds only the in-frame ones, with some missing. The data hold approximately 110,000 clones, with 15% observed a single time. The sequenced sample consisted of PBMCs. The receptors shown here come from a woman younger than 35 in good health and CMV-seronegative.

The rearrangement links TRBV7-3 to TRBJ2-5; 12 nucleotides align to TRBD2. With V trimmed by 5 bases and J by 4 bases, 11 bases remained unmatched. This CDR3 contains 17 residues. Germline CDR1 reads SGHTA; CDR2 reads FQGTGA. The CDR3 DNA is TGTGCCAGCAGCCCCCGCGGGACTAGCGGGCATTCAGAGACCCAGTACTTC. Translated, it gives CASSPRGTSGHSETQYF.

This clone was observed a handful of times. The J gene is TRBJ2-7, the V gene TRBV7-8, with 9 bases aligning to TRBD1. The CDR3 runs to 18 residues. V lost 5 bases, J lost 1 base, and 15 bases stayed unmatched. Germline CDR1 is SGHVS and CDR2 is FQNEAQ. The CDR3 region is CASSPRTGDALISYEQYF. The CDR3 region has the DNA TGTGCCAGCAGCCCCCGGACAGGGGATGCGCTGATTTCCTACGAGCAGTACTTC.

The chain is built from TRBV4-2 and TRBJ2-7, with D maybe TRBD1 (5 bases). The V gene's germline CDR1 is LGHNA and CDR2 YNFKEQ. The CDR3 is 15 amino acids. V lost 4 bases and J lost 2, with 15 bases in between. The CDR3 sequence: CASSLGPTQPYEQYF. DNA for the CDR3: TGTGCCAGCAGCCTGGGGCCAACTCAGCCCTACGAGCAGTACTTC.

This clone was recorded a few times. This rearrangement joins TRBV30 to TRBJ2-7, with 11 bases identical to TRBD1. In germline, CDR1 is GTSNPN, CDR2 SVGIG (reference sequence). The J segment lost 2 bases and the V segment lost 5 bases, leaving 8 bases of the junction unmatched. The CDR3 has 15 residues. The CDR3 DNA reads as TGTGCCTGGGATAAGGACAGGGGGCAAGCCTACGAGCAGTACTTC. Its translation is CAWDKDRGQAYEQYF. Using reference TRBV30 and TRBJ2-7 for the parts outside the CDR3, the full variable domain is SQTIHQWPATLVQPVGSPLSLECTVEGTSNPNLYWYRQAAGRGLQLLFYSVGIGQISSEVPQNLSASRPQDRQFILSSKKLLLSDSGFYLCAWDKDRGQAYEQYFGPGTRLTVT.

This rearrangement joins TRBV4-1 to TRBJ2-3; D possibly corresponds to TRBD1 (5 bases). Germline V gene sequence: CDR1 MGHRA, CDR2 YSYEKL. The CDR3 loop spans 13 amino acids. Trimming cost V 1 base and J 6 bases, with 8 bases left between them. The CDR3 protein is CASSQAGSDTQYF. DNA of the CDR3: TGCGCCAGCAGCCAAGCAGGGTCGGATACGCAGTATTTT.

The CDR3 is CASRKGQGPDTQYF. The DNA for the CDR3 is TGTGCCAGCAGGAAAGGGCAGGGTCCAGATACGCAGTATTTT. The chain has TRBV2 and TRBJ2-3; D is perhaps TRBD1 (5 bases). Trimming shortened V by 6 bases and J by 4 bases, and 14 bases separated the two germline ends. Germline loops: CDR1 SNHLY, CDR2 FYNNEI. The CDR3 has 14 residues.

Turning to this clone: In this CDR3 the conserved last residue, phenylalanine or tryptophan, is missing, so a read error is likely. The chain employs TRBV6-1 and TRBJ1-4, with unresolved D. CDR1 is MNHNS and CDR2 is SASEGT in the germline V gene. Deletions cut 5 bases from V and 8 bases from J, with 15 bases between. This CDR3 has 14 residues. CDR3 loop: CASSLEGHGEKLFV. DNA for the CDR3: TGTGCCAGCAGTTTGGAGGGTCACGGAGAAAAACTGTTTGTT.

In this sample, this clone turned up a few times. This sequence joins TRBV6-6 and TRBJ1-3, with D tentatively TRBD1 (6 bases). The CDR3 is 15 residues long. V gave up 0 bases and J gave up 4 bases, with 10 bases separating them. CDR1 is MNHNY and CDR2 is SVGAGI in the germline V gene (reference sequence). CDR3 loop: CASSYSKGHGNTIYF. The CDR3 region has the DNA TGTGCCAGCAGTTACTCGAAGGGACACGGAAACACCATATATTTT.